A selection of T cell receptor beta chains follows, all from one sample in a study of shared clonotypes between healthy human individuals. The assay was immunoSEQ multiplex PCR, and TCRdb's table has in-frame clones only and misses some. The table has about 870,000 clones, almost 95% seen once; the top ten hold nearly 25%. The sample consisted of naive CD8+ T cells sorted from blood. The receptors originated from a man younger than 45 in good health. CDR3s include the opening cysteine and the closing phenylalanine or tryptophan. Each record gives: J gene, V gene, D gene, clone size, CDR3 protein, CDR3 DNA. The D gene is left open where the match is weak. Clone size is shown for a subset of rows, as once, few, many or a class of expanded clone.

>TRBJ2-1|TRBV5-6|TRBD1|-
CASVIRGTGGHEQFF
TGTGCCAGCGTCATTCGCGGGACAGGGGGCCATGAGCAGTTCTTC
>TRBJ2-7|TRBV28|-|-
CASSLGVEQYF
TGTGCCAGCAGTTTGGGGGTCGAGCAGTACTTC
>TRBJ2-1|TRBV11-2|-|-
CASSLQSNEQFF
TGTGCCAGCAGCCTCCAGTCCAATGAGCAGTTCTTC
>TRBJ2-7|TRBV6-1|-|-
CASSDAFVQYF
TGTGCCAGCAGTGACGCTTTCGTGCAGTACTTC
>TRBJ1-2|TRBV6-6|-|-
CASSHTALLGYTF
TGTGCCAGCAGCCATACGGCTCTCCTAGGCTACACCTTC
>TRBJ2-5|TRBV10-1|-|-
CASSDSGSAKETQYF
TGCGCCAGCAGTGACTCGGGTAGCGCGAAAGAGACCCAGTACTTC
>TRBJ2-6|TRBV7-8|TRBD2|once
CASSFRGAGANVLTF
TGTGCCAGCAGCTTCCGGGGGGCTGGGGCCAACGTCCTGACTTTC
>TRBJ2-7|TRBV27|TRBD2|once
CASSSVAGAYEQYF
TGTGCCAGCAGTTCTGTGGCGGGAGCCTACGAGCAGTACTTC
>TRBJ2-3|TRBV29-1|TRBD2|-
CSVDLTSGRKGQYF
TGCAGCGTGGACCTAACTAGCGGGAGAAAGGGGCAGTATTTT
>TRBJ2-1|TRBV19|TRBD2|-
CASSHGTSGSSYNEQFF
TGTGCCAGTAGTCACGGGACTAGCGGGAGCTCCTACAATGAGCAGTTCTTC
>TRBJ2-5|TRBV29-1|-|-
CGILLGVGETQYF
TGCGGCATACTACTGGGAGTGGGGGAGACCCAGTACTTC
>TRBJ2-7|TRBV4-1|TRBD2|-
CASSHTGLAHSYEQYF
TGCGCCAGCAGCCATACGGGACTAGCGCATTCCTACGAGCAGTACTTC
>TRBJ2-3|TRBV7-9|TRBD2|-
CASKTSVADTQYF
TGTGCCAGCAAGACTAGCGTAGCAGATACGCAGTATTTT
>TRBJ1-4|TRBV7-8|TRBD1|-
CASSPQGASEKLFF
TGTGCCAGCAGCCCACAGGGGGCGAGTGAAAAACTGTTTTTT
>TRBJ1-1|TRBV21-1|-|-
CASSNHRNTEAFF
TGTGCCAGCAGCAATCATCGGAACACTGAAGCTTTCTTT
>TRBJ2-3|TRBV11-2|TRBD2|-
CASSSFPSGSSTDTQYF
TGTGCCAGCAGCTCCTTCCCTAGCGGGTCTAGCACAGATACGCAGTATTTT
>TRBJ2-7|TRBV2|TRBD2|-
CASNPGLANLYEQYF
TGTGCCAGCAACCCGGGACTAGCTAACCTCTACGAGCAGTACTTC
>TRBJ2-7|TRBV28|TRBD1|-
CASSFGTGAYEQYF
TGTGCCAGCAGTTTTGGGACAGGGGCCTACGAGCAGTACTTC
>TRBJ1-2|TRBV9|-|few
CASSPRDGYTF
TGTGCCAGCAGCCCTCGGGATGGTTACACCTTC
>TRBJ2-7|TRBV2|-|-
CASSDSTGKWEQYF
TGTGCCAGCAGTGATTCCACCGGGAAGTGGGAGCAGTACTTC
>TRBJ2-7|TRBV2|TRBD2|-
CASSYGTSGTYEQYF
TGTGCCAGCAGTTACGGGACTAGCGGAACCTACGAGCAGTACTTC
>TRBJ2-1|TRBV4-3|-|-
CASSQDSGTNNEQFF
TGCGCCAGCAGCCAAGATTCGGGGACAAACAATGAGCAGTTCTTC
>TRBJ2-1|TRBV5-4|TRBD2|-
CASSLDGGGYNEQFF
TGTGCCAGCAGCTTGGACGGGGGGGGCTACAATGAGCAGTTCTTC